This T cell receptor (beta chain) was documented in a study of T cells after posttransplantation cyclophosphamide (dated by TCRdb to 2015 to 2016). Regarding the research as a whole: T cell repertoire reconstitution was tracked by TRB sequencing after myeloablative bone marrow transplantation in which posttransplantation cyclophosphamide was used as GVHD prophylaxis. Samples from fewer than 40 PTCy-treated patients and under 20 related bone marrow donors of those patients were subjected to antigen receptor sequencing. TRA and TRB clonality were tightly correlated in several samples, so subsequent TCR analyses focused on TRB only. In 3 patients, TRB sequencing was also performed on up to about 3 more blood samples taken 2 to 5.2 years after transplant, and in 4 patients, pretransplant blood was also TRB-sequenced. Blood from every one of the 30 to 40 PTCy patients who had 1-year posttransplant specimens underwent TRB sequencing. Public TRB sequences were checked against a database of over 3,500 sequences associated with responses to pathogens, tumor antigens, self-antigens and alloantigens.

This clone has a count of ten or more. Which antigen it targets is not known. No much larger clone exists at a distance of one base, and base qualities are not known. At the DNA level, this CDR3 is encoded by other sequences in the same sample as well. Genomic DNA was the input for TRB sequencing, which was run either with the immunoSEQ assay at survey resolution or with the hsTCRB kit. For the original study's pipeline: The immunoSEQ software handled initial read processing, and the LymphoSeq R package was used for repertoire analyses. For each TRB dataset, clonality was calculated as 1 minus normalized Shannon entropy, and the Gini coefficient was computed as well. To infer phenotypes in unsorted samples, TRB sequences from sorted subsets of the recipient or donor were mapped onto unsorted samples from the same recipient. In its TCRdb copy, this immuneACCESS table keeps in-frame sequences only and misses some clones. Where compared with another copy, unresolved V genes explain less than half of these, and the others have no known cause. V, J and clone size are those of that table, while D and trimming were read from the DNA. This sample was tabulated with roughly 9,900 clones, among which there are no singletons. Of the sample, over 11% is held by the ten largest clones.

V and J are truncated by 5 bases and 5 bases respectively, leaving an intervening sequence of 13 bases. The germline V gene provides CDR1 SGHRS and CDR2 YFSETQ. The CDR3, from cysteine to phenylalanine, totals 13 residues. Left in the record is the CDR3 DNA by itself, 39 bases read in frame from the first base. The treatment or condition label here, explained by the study, means: high-dose cyclophosphamide on days +3 and +4 as single-agent GVHD prophylaxis. For conditioning, the PTCy patients got busulfan and fludarabine, then a related or unrelated marrow graft, followed by cyclophosphamide on days +3 and +4. PTCy-treated patients were drawn from a prospective multi-institutional clinical trial. Mononuclear cells from peripheral blood and bone marrow were separated by Ficoll-Hypaque density centrifugation and then cryopreserved. On the study overall, not on this receptor specifically: Donor-recipient similarity was low at 1-2 months but rose over the first year, and later blood repertoires were often dominated by donor CD8+ memory clones. The TRB repertoires of T cells infiltrating skin or the GI tract showed only limited overlap with the TRB repertoires found in blood. Across around 48 patients, recipient CMV seropositivity and CMV reactivation were highly associated with TRB clonality; PTCy diversity was similar to CNI/methotrexate controls.

Sequenced material: PBMCs, taken after allogeneic stem cell transplant with posttransplant cyclophosphamide. The chain uses TRBV5-1 and TRBJ2-5; a tentative D call is TRBD1 (8 bases match). The TCR was taken from a female patient between 40 and 55 years old who received an allogeneic stem cell transplant from a related donor, was CMV-positive, and had no GVHD. Following transplantation, T cells from the graft donor may be among those present. The CDR3 loop reads CASRGQGGETQYF. The nucleotide sequence reads as follows: TGCGCCAGCAGAGGACAGGGAGGGGAGACCCAGTACTTC.